The next 22 T cell receptor beta chains were all read from a single sample in a study of radiation and T cells in renal cell carcinoma. The assay was immunoSEQ multiplex PCR, and TCRdb's table has in-frame clones only and misses some. The sample consists of about 140,000 clones, around 78% of them appearing once. Time point defined: baseline pretreatment blood. Treatment reported: 15 Gy SBRT to primary tumor, nephrectomy 4 weeks later. Sequenced material: blood, taken from a patient whose treatment included radiotherapy and nephrectomy. Source of these receptors: a woman in her fifties or sixties with renal cell carcinoma.

The table lists this clone with a count of one. This chain uses TRBV7-8 with TRBJ2-1, with a tentative D call TRBD2 (5 bases). The CDR3 is 12 amino acids. The germline V and J ends were trimmed by 4 bases and 7 bases, with 8 bases remaining between them. Germline CDR1 SGHVS, CDR2 FQNEAQ. The CDR3 loop reads CASSWTVNEQFF. CDR3 in DNA: TGTGCCAGCAGCTGGACTGTTAATGAGCAGTTCTTC.

The chain links TRBV9 to TRBJ1-2; tentatively, D is TRBD1 (5 bases). Germline V gene lookup returns CDR1 SGDLS and CDR2 YYNGEE. Between the trimmed V and J ends, which lost 4 bases and 1 base, there was a span of 11 bases. The CDR3 is 14 amino acids. The CDR3 DNA reads as TGTGCCAGCAGCCGAGGGACGAGTAACTATGGCTACACCTTC. Protein product: CASSRGTSNYGYTF.

V is TRBV4-3 and J is TRBJ2-1; 14 nucleotides align to TRBD2. The J segment lost 9 bases and the V segment lost 0 bases, leaving 7 bases of the junction unmatched. The CDR3 has 17 residues. Germline lookup yields CDR1 LGHNA and CDR2 YSLEER. For the CDR3, the DNA is TGCGCCAGCAGCCAAGATATCGGGACTAGCGGGAGCACTGAGCAGTTCTTC. Its translation: CASSQDIGTSGSTEQFF.

The V gene is TRBV30, the J gene TRBJ1-5; 9 nucleotides align to TRBD1. CDR1 is GTSNPN and CDR2 is SVGIG in the germline V gene (reference sequence). The V segment lost 1 base and the J segment 7 bases; nucleotides outside the gene matches: 2. This CDR3 spans 13 amino acids. The CDR3 protein is CAWSGTGDQPQHF. In DNA, the CDR3 is TGTGCCTGGAGTGGGACAGGGGACCAGCCCCAGCATTTT.

The rearrangement uses TRBV5-1 and TRBJ2-2; maybe TRBD1 (5 bases). From germline, CDR1 is SGHRS and CDR2 YFSETQ. The CDR3 is 14 residues long. Trimming removed 2 bases from V and 1 base from J, with 6 bases in between. The DNA of the CDR3 is TGCGCCAGCAGCTTAACAGGGAACACCGGGGAGCTGTTTTTT. Encoded protein: CASSLTGNTGELFF.

This clone turned up a few times. The chain uses TRBV7-3 and TRBJ2-1, with TRBD1 matching 8 bases. CDR1 and CDR2 from the germline V gene are SGHTA and FQGTGA. Trimming cost V 5 bases and J 0 bases; bases outside gene matches: 3. The CDR3 loop spans 15 amino acids. The CDR3 region is CASSTTGGSYNEQFF. Written as DNA, the CDR3 is TGTGCCAGCAGCACTACAGGGGGCTCCTACAATGAGCAGTTCTTC.

This clone was counted between two and nine times. The chain employs TRBV19 and TRBJ2-7; 7 nucleotides agree with TRBD1. This CDR3 comprises 13 residues. After removal of 8 bases from V and 3 bases from J, the junction contained 7 bases not matched to a gene. Germline V CDR1 and CDR2: LNHDA, SQIVND (reference sequence). The DNA of the CDR3 is TGTGCCAGTCAAACAGGGGCAGGCTACGAGCAGTACTTC. Encoded protein: CASQTGAGYEQYF.

The chain has TRBV5-1 and TRBJ2-3; weak D call: TRBD2 (6 bases). Trimming removed 4 bases at V and 5 bases at J, with 14 bases between. Germline assignment: CDR1 SGHRS and CDR2 YFSETQ. This CDR3 has 14 residues. CDR3 in amino acids: CASSPEGLGDTQYF. Written as DNA, the CDR3 is TGCGCCAGCAGCCCGGAGGGGTTGGGAGATACGCAGTATTTT.

The chain recombines TRBV14 with TRBJ2-7; 8 nucleotides line up with TRBD1. Per germline, CDR1 SGHDN and CDR2 FVKESK. The CDR3 is made up of 14 amino acids. J was trimmed by 2 bases and V by 1 base; bases with no gene match: 1. This CDR3 is CASSQGQGTYEQYF. CDR3 nucleotides: TGTGCCAGCAGCCAAGGACAGGGGACCTACGAGCAGTACTTC.

This clone was found once. The CDR3 DNA reads as TGTGCCAGCAGTTACCTCGCTGAAAACATTCAGTACTTC. Translated: CASSYLAENIQYF. The chain combines TRBV6-5 with TRBJ2-4; D remains unclear. With 2 bases removed from V and 5 bases from J, the gap between germline ends came to 7 bases. The CDR3 loop spans 13 amino acids. CDR1 is MNHEY, CDR2 SVGAGI, per germline.

As for this clone: Other DNA sequences of this sample code for an identical CDR3. The V call is TRBV9, the J call TRBJ2-1, with 7 bases aligning to TRBD2. With 0 bases clipped from V and 5 bases from J, the junction kept 5 bases outside the gene matches. Per germline, CDR1 SGDLS and CDR2 YYNGEE. The length of the CDR3 is 15 residues. The CDR3 DNA is TGTGCCAGCAGCGTAGATGCTAGCGGCAACAATGAGCAGTTCTTC. It yields the protein CASSVDASGNNEQFF. The variable domain in full, completed from reference TRBV9 and TRBJ2-1, reads DSGVTQTPKHLITATGQRVTLRCSPRSGDLSVYWYQQSLDQGLQFLIQYYNGEERAKGNILERFSAQQFPDLHSELNLSSLELGDSALYFCASSVDASGNNEQFFGPGTRLTVL.

The chain joins TRBV27 to TRBJ2-2, with D unclear. The CDR3 consists of 15 residues. V dropped 2 bases and J dropped 3 bases, with 10 bases sitting between them. In germline, CDR1 is MNHEY, CDR2 SMNVEV (reference sequence). CDR3 DNA sequence: TGTGCCAGCAGTTTACTTCGTGGCGACACCGGGGAGCTGTTTTTT. Its protein is CASSLLRGDTGELFF.

This chain joins TRBV2 and TRBJ1-6; TRBD1 is a possible D gene (6 bases). The CDR3 sequence is 14 residues long. V was cut by 2 bases and J by 9 bases, with 11 bases left in between. From germline, CDR1 is SNHLY and CDR2 FYNNEI. CDR3 DNA: TGTGCCAGCAGTGAACAGGGGAGGGGTTCACCCCTCCACTTT. Its translation: CASSEQGRGSPLHF.

The genes are TRBV29-1 and TRBJ1-5, with TRBD1 as a possible D gene (5 bases). Per germline, CDR1 SQVTM and CDR2 ANQGSEA. The CDR3 is 14 residues long. The V gene lost 5 bases and the J gene lost 2 bases, with 13 bases spanning the gap. CDR3 DNA: TGCAGCGTTCTCCAGGGAGGGGGCAATCAGCCCCAGCATTTT. Translated: CSVLQGGGNQPQHF.

The genes are TRBV30 and TRBJ2-7; tentatively, D is TRBD1 (5 bases). Germline V lookup: CDR1 GTSNPN, CDR2 SVGIG (reference sequence). This CDR3 region has 12 residues. V was shortened by 2 bases and J by 3 bases, with 8 bases between the two germline ends. The CDR3 coding sequence is TGTGCCTGGAGTCAGGGTCACTACGAGCAGTACTTC. Amino acids: CAWSQGHYEQYF.

The rearrangement links TRBV6-5 to TRBJ2-7, with TRBD1 matching over 9 bases. Trimming removed 2 bases from V and 2 bases from J; junction bases left unmatched: 4. This CDR3 region has 15 residues. Germline V gives CDR1 MNHEY, CDR2 SVGAGI. The chain's CDR3 is CASSYGGTGTYEQYF. The CDR3 DNA is TGTGCCAGCAGTTACGGAGGGACAGGGACCTACGAGCAGTACTTC.

This chain connects TRBV19 to TRBJ1-6; 10 bases fit TRBD1. The V segment lost 10 bases and the J segment 5 bases; nucleotides outside the gene matches: 11. In germline, CDR1 is LNHDA, CDR2 SQIVND (reference sequence). The CDR3 length is 16 residues. CDR3 nucleotides: TGTGCCACCCGGGACAGGGGAAGTGGGGATAATTCACCCCTCCACTTT. Its protein product is CATRDRGSGDNSPLHF.

V usage is TRBV5-4 and J usage is TRBJ1-1, with D possibly being TRBD1 (5 bases). V was pared by 2 bases and J by 1 base, with 9 bases between. Germline V gene sequence: CDR1 SGHNT, CDR2 YYREEE (reference sequence). The CDR3 runs 14 residues. In DNA form, the CDR3 reads TGTGCCAGCAGCTTCGGGGACCCGAACACTGAAGCTTTCTTT. This gives the protein CASSFGDPNTEAFF.

The chain combines TRBV7-2 with TRBJ2-7; D perhaps matches TRBD1 (6 bases). This CDR3 has 14 amino acids. V dropped 5 bases and J dropped 2 bases, with 13 bases sitting between them. Germline CDR1 is SGHTA and CDR2 is FQGNSA. CDR3 in DNA: TGTGCCAGCAGCCCCTTCGGACAGCCCTACGAGCAGTACTTC. It encodes CASSPFGQPYEQYF.

This clone was seen a few times. CDR3 region: CASSRGNNQPQHF. The CDR3, as DNA: TGTGCCAGCAGCCGAGGGAACAATCAGCCCCAGCATTTT. The chain has TRBV7-8 and TRBJ1-5; no clear D. The V end lost 5 bases, the J end lost 3 bases, and 8 bases lay between the germline ends. CDR1 and CDR2 from the germline V gene are SGHVS and FQNEAQ. This CDR3 is 13 amino acids long.

The chain couples TRBV4-1 to TRBJ1-5; D is undetermined. The CDR3 covers 15 residues. The germline gives CDR1 MGHRA, CDR2 YSYEKL. The V end lost 1 base, the J end lost 0 bases, and 7 bases lay between the germline ends. CDR3 DNA: TGCGCCAGCAGCCAAGCACCGCATAGCAATCAGCCCCAGCATTTT. Translating it yields CASSQAPHSNQPQHF.

This chain connects TRBV6-5 to TRBJ2-7, with D possibly matching TRBD1 (6 bases). Trimming took off 0 bases at V and 5 bases at J, with 14 bases between the two ends. CDR3 length: 15 residues. Germline V gene lookup returns CDR1 MNHEY and CDR2 SVGAGI. This CDR3 is CASSYSAARGNEQYF. The CDR3 nucleotides read TGTGCCAGCAGTTACTCGGCGGCTAGGGGGAACGAGCAGTACTTC.